Shown below are 29 T cell receptor beta chains from a single sample sequenced in a study of blood T cell repertoires in COVID-19. Clones were sequenced by immunoSEQ multiplex PCR, and TCRdb holds only the in-frame ones, with some missing. The sample consists of a few hundred thousand clones, around 86% of them appearing once. The sequenced sample consisted of PBMCs or T cells enriched from blood (not recorded which). All receptors derive from a woman younger than 30 who had recovered from COVID-19.

Only a few counts were recorded for this clone. The genes are TRBV5-1 and TRBJ2-7, with 7 bases aligning to TRBD1. The V segment lost 0 bases and the J segment 2 bases; nucleotides outside the gene matches: 8. Per germline, CDR1 SGHRS and CDR2 YFSETQ. This CDR3 has 16 amino acids. Here the CDR3 reads CASSLGGTEPPYEQYF. CDR3 coding DNA: TGCGCCAGCAGCTTGGGGGGGACAGAACCCCCCTACGAGCAGTACTTC.

The chain employs TRBV4-1 and TRBJ2-7; TRBD1 aligns across 8 bases. V was clipped by 1 base and J by 1 base; unmatched bases: 6. CDR1 MGHRA and CDR2 YSYEKL come from the germline V gene. The CDR3 has 16 amino acids. The CDR3 protein is CASSQVEGQGSYEQYF. CDR3 nucleotides: TGCGCCAGCAGCCAAGTTGAAGGACAGGGATCCTACGAGCAGTACTTC.

V usage is TRBV5-1 and J usage is TRBJ2-1, with a possible D match to TRBD2 (6 bases). The germline CDR1 and CDR2 sequences are SGHRS and YFSETQ. The CDR3 length is 16 residues. The V and J ends lost 3 bases and 3 bases respectively, with 16 bases between them. DNA of the CDR3: TGCGCCAGCAGCTGGCTCTTGGGGGGAAACTACAATGAGCAGTTCTTC. This gives the protein CASSWLLGGNYNEQFF.

Only a few counts were recorded for this clone. This sample includes further DNA sequences coding for the same CDR3. The J gene is TRBJ2-3, the V gene TRBV19; 9 positions match TRBD2. The CDR3 spans 15 residues. The V gene end was trimmed by 4 bases and the J gene end by 1 base; junction bases not matched to a gene: 3. CDR1 is LNHDA, CDR2 SQIVND, per germline (reference sequence). The CDR3 DNA is TGTGCCAGTAGTACGGGACTAGCAGGCACAGATACGCAGTATTTT. Its protein product is CASSTGLAGTDTQYF.

The V call is TRBV28, the J call TRBJ1-2; perhaps TRBD1 as D (5 bases). From germline, CDR1 is MDHEN and CDR2 SYDVKM. V lost 2 bases, J lost 3 bases, and 10 bases lay in between. The CDR3 sequence is 14 residues long. As DNA, the CDR3 is TGTGCCAGCAGTTTAACGGGGGAGGACTATGGCTACACCTTC. Its translation: CASSLTGEDYGYTF.

V is TRBV30 and J is TRBJ1-2; D call uncertain. The germline V and J ends were trimmed by 0 bases and 8 bases, with 16 bases remaining between them. Looked up from germline, CDR1 is GTSNPN and CDR2 is SVGIG (reference sequence). The CDR3 runs 14 residues. The CDR3 protein is CAWSVVGQAGGYTF. DNA for the CDR3: TGTGCCTGGAGTGTAGTTGGCCAGGCGGGGGGCTACACCTTC.

The chain links TRBV5-1 to TRBJ1-1; 9 nucleotides align to TRBD1. Germline V CDR1 and CDR2: SGHRS, YFSETQ. With 3 bases clipped from V and 2 bases from J, the junction kept 5 bases outside the gene matches. The CDR3 loop spans 15 amino acids. CDR3 protein: CASSSPTGGNTEAFF. CDR3 coding DNA: TGCGCCAGCAGCTCCCCGACAGGGGGTAACACTGAAGCTTTCTTT. Complete variable domain (other parts from reference TRBV5-1 and TRBJ1-1): KAGVTQTPRYLIKTRGQQVTLSCSPISGHRSVSWYQQTPGQGLQFLFEYFSETQRNKGNFPGRFSGRQFSNSRSEMNVSTLELGDSALYLCASSSPTGGNTEAFFGQGTRLTVV.

This chain connects TRBV27 to TRBJ2-3, with 9 positions matching TRBD1. Germline-derived CDR1 and CDR2 are MNHEY and SMNVEV (reference sequence). This CDR3 comprises 17 residues. The junction had 13 bases not matched to a gene; V was cut back by 5 bases and J by 4 bases. The CDR3 DNA sequence: TGTGCCAGCAGTCCGGGATGGGACAGGGCTTCTTCAGATACGCAGTATTTT. It is translated as CASSPGWDRASSDTQYF.

In nucleotides, the CDR3 is TGTGCCAGCAGACAACAGGGGGTAAACACCGGGGAGCTGTTTTTT. Protein sequence: CASRQQGVNTGELFF. The chain links TRBV7-8 to TRBJ2-2; 8 positions agree with TRBD1. The CDR3 has 15 residues. V shed 6 bases, J shed 2 bases, and the junction held 5 bases outside the gene matches. Germline V CDR1 and CDR2: SGHVS, FQNEAQ.

DNA of the CDR3: TGTGCCAGCAGCTTGGTATCCCTCTATGGCTACACCTTC. Its protein product is CASSLVSLYGYTF. V and J are TRBV5-8 and TRBJ1-2, with D unresolved. Trimming shortened V by 0 bases and J by 4 bases, and 7 bases separated the two germline ends. CDR3 size: 13 residues. Germline lookup yields CDR1 SGHTS and CDR2 YDEGEE.

The chain uses TRBV21-1 and TRBJ1-1; the tabulated D call, TRBD1, remains unverified against the DNA. TRBV21-1 has pseudogene status. The CDR3 covers 16 residues. The CDR3 DNA is TGTGCCAGCAGCCTAGTTCCACAGGGCTTGAACACTGAAGCTTTCTTT. It yields the protein CASSLVPQGLNTEAFF.

V usage is TRBV3-1 (or the pseudogene TRBV3-2) and J usage is TRBJ1-5; D gene ambiguous. The CDR3 loop spans 13 amino acids. The germline V and J ends were trimmed by 0 bases and 5 bases, with 5 bases remaining between them. Germline assignment: CDR1 LGHDT and CDR2 YNNKEL (reference sequence). CDR3 coding DNA: TGTGCCAGCAGCCAAGATACGGATCAGCCCCAGCATTTT. This translates into CASSQDTDQPQHF.

The chain uses TRBV5-1 and TRBJ2-1; TRBD2 agrees at 15 bases. This CDR3 is built from 19 residues. Germline lookup yields CDR1 SGHRS and CDR2 YFSETQ. The V and J ends lost 4 bases and 5 bases, in that order; junction bases with no gene match: 13. The CDR3 spells CASSQGLAGGLSIHNEQFF. CDR3 in DNA: TGCGCCAGCAGCCAGGGACTAGCGGGAGGATTGTCCATTCACAATGAGCAGTTCTTC.

The chain employs TRBV3-1 (or the pseudogene TRBV3-2) and TRBJ2-5, with a weak D call TRBD2 (7 bases). Germline CDR1 LGHDT, CDR2 YNNKEL (reference sequence). The CDR3 runs to 14 residues. Deletions cut 8 bases from V and 2 bases from J, with 15 bases between. The CDR3 reads CASAQRGGQETQYF. The CDR3 region has the DNA TGTGCCAGCGCCCAGAGGGGGGGACAAGAGACCCAGTACTTC.

The chain recombines TRBV6-1 with TRBJ1-5; the D gene is possibly TRBD1 (6 bases). V was pared by 4 bases and J by 1 base, with 14 bases between. Per the germline V gene, CDR1 is MNHNS and CDR2 is SASEGT. The CDR3 sequence is 16 residues long. This CDR3 is CASSGGGGWSNQPQHF. The CDR3 DNA sequence: TGTGCCAGCAGTGGGGGAGGGGGTTGGAGCAATCAGCCCCAGCATTTT.

This clone appeared a single time. CDR3 sequence: CASSGLSGYTF. The CDR3 DNA sequence: TGTGCCAGCTCAGGGTTGTCTGGCTACACCTTC. This chain uses TRBV11-2 with TRBJ1-2; weak D call: TRBD1 (5 bases). The CDR3 is 11 residues long. Trimming pared 8 bases from V and 7 bases from J, leaving 11 bases between. Germline V gene sequence: CDR1 SGHAT, CDR2 FQNNGV.

The chain couples TRBV5-8 to TRBJ2-7; a weak D match, TRBD1 (6 bases). Germline V gene sequence: CDR1 SGHTS, CDR2 YDEGEE. The V end lost 2 bases, the J end lost 2 bases, and 14 bases lay between the germline ends. The CDR3 is 15 amino acids. CDR3 sequence: CASSLTGLGTYEQYF. CDR3 in DNA: TGTGCCAGCAGCTTAACAGGGCTGGGAACCTACGAGCAGTACTTC. The variable domain in full, with the rest retrieved from reference TRBV5-8 and TRBJ2-7, is EAGVTQSPTHLIKTRGQQATLRCSPISGHTSVYWYQQALGLGLQFLLWYDEGEERNRGNFPPRFSGRQFPNYSSELNVNALELEDSALYLCASSLTGLGTYEQYFGPGTRLTVT.

This chain links TRBV27 with TRBJ2-7; 8 nucleotides line up with TRBD1. CDR1 MNHEY and CDR2 SMNVEV come from the germline V gene (reference sequence). V trimming: 10 bases; J trimming: 0 bases; junction bases outside the gene matches: 11. The CDR3 extends over 15 amino acids. The CDR3: CATQRTGQISYEQYF. The CDR3 bases are TGTGCCACACAACGGACAGGGCAAATCTCCTACGAGCAGTACTTC.

The chain combines TRBV6-5 with TRBJ2-7; TRBD2 agrees at 15 bases. The CDR3 has 15 amino acids. The V gene end was trimmed by 6 bases and the J gene end by 4 bases; junction bases not matched to a gene: 4. From germline, CDR1 is MNHEY and CDR2 SVGAGI. CDR3 in DNA: TGTGCCAGCAGCCTAGGGACTAGCGGGAGGTACGAGCAGTACTTC. Amino acids: CASSLGTSGRYEQYF.

The chain joins TRBV23-1 to TRBJ1-5, with 8 positions matching TRBD1. TRBV23-1 is assigned to the ORF class and has an uncertain function. This CDR3 comprises 17 residues. The junction had 13 bases not matched to a gene; V was cut back by 9 bases and J by 0 bases. The CDR3 protein is CARGGGQEAYSNQPQHF. DNA of the CDR3: TGCGCCAGAGGGGGGGGACAGGAAGCGTATAGCAATCAGCCCCAGCATTTT.

The rearrangement joins TRBV13 to TRBJ2-7; 8 bases line up with TRBD1. CDR3 length: 15 residues. The V gene end was trimmed by 0 bases and the J gene end by 3 bases; junction bases not matched to a gene: 4. The germline V gene has CDR1 PRHDT and CDR2 FYEKMQ (reference sequence). The CDR3: CASSLGGTGGYEQYF. CDR3 bases: TGTGCCAGCAGCTTAGGAGGGACAGGAGGCTACGAGCAGTACTTC.

The chain links TRBV11-1 to TRBJ2-2, with 14 bases matching TRBD2. The CDR3 has 15 residues. The V gene end was trimmed by 5 bases and the J gene end by 5 bases; junction bases not matched to a gene: 1. Germline V gives CDR1 SGHAT, CDR2 FQDESV (reference sequence). The CDR3 loop reads CASSGLAGGTGELFF. The CDR3 DNA follows: TGTGCCAGCAGCGGACTAGCGGGAGGAACCGGGGAGCTGTTTTTT. The whole variable domain, remainder taken from reference TRBV11-1 and TRBJ2-2, is EAEVAQSPRYKITEKSQAVAFWCDPISGHATLYWYRQILGQGPELLVQFQDESVVDDSQLPKDRFSAERLKGVDSTLKIQPAELGDSAMYLCASSGLAGGTGELFFGEGSRLTVL.

This clone has a single count. J is TRBJ2-7 and V is TRBV4-1; D perhaps matches TRBD1 (5 bases). V was pared by 1 base and J by 2 bases, with 9 bases between. This CDR3 is 14 amino acids long. The germline V gene encodes CDR1 MGHRA and CDR2 YSYEKL. CDR3 in amino acids: CASSQVGQTYEQYF. The CDR3 coding sequence is TGCGCCAGCAGCCAAGTGGGGCAAACCTACGAGCAGTACTTC.

This clone occurred a few times. This CDR3 is CAWSRIFNSPLHF. In DNA, the CDR3 is TGTGCCTGGAGCAGGATCTTTAATTCACCCCTCCACTTT. The rearrangement links TRBV30 to TRBJ1-6; D gene unclear. Germline V gene data show CDR1 as GTSNPN and CDR2 as SVGIG (reference sequence). The CDR3 consists of 13 residues. Trimming pared 3 bases from V and 6 bases from J, leaving 9 bases between.

The CDR3 nucleotides are TGTGCTAGTGGACGCCGGACAGCACGGACCTACGAGCAGTACTTC. It encodes CASGRRTARTYEQYF. The chain recombines TRBV12-5 with TRBJ2-7; D might be TRBD1 (6 bases). The CDR3 covers 15 residues. V lost 6 bases and J 2 bases, leaving 17 bases between the germline ends. Looked up from germline, CDR1 is LGHNT and CDR2 is FRNRAP. Filled out from reference TRBV12-5 and TRBJ2-7, the complete variable domain reads DARVTQTPRHKVTEMGQEVTMRCQPILGHNTVFWYRQTMMQGLELLAYFRNRAPLDDSGMPKDRFSAEMPDATLATLKIQPSEPRDSAVYFCASGRRTARTYEQYFGPGTRLTVT.

The chain has TRBV6-2 or TRBV6-3 and TRBJ1-5; weak D call: TRBD1 (5 bases). The CDR3 runs 17 residues. Germline lookup yields CDR1 MNHEY and CDR2 SVGEGT. Trimming cost V 2 bases and J 0 bases, with 14 bases left between them. CDR3 sequence (DNA): TGTGCCAGCAGTTACATAGCGGGGGAAGGTAGCAATCAGCCCCAGCATTTT. Translation: CASSYIAGEGSNQPQHF.

The sample holds one count of this clone. In nucleotides, the CDR3 is TGTGCCAGCAGTTCCGGGGGAGCGGAAAATAGCAATCAGCCCCAGCATTTT. It specifies CASSSGGAENSNQPQHF. The rearrangement links TRBV28 to TRBJ1-5; D may be TRBD1 (5 bases). Germline assignment: CDR1 MDHEN and CDR2 SYDVKM. This CDR3 comprises 17 residues. Between the trimmed V and J ends, which lost 4 bases and 0 bases, there was a span of 16 bases. Combining the CDR3 with reference TRBV28 and TRBJ1-5 gives the whole variable domain DVKVTQSSRYLVKRTGEKVFLECVQDMDHENMFWYRQDPGLGLRLIYFSYDVKMKEKGDIPEGYSVSREKKERFSLILESASTNQTSMYLCASSSGGAENSNQPQHFGDGTRLSIL.

A few counts support this clone. This sequence joins TRBV7-3 and TRBJ2-7, with D perhaps TRBD2 (5 bases). This CDR3 spans 15 amino acids. From germline, CDR1 is SGHTA and CDR2 FQGTGA. Trimming cost V 5 bases and J 3 bases, with 17 bases left between them. CDR3: CASSPLPGMVYEQYF. The CDR3 nucleotides are TGTGCCAGCAGCCCCCTGCCGGGAATGGTCTACGAGCAGTACTTC.

V is TRBV28 and J is TRBJ1-2; D is perhaps TRBD1 (5 bases). V dropped 2 bases and J dropped 3 bases, with 10 bases sitting between them. Looked up from germline, CDR1 is MDHEN and CDR2 is SYDVKM. The CDR3 totals 14 residues. In nucleotides, the CDR3 is TGTGCCAGCAGTTTACCAGGGTGGTACTATGGCTACACCTTC. Protein product: CASSLPGWYYGYTF.